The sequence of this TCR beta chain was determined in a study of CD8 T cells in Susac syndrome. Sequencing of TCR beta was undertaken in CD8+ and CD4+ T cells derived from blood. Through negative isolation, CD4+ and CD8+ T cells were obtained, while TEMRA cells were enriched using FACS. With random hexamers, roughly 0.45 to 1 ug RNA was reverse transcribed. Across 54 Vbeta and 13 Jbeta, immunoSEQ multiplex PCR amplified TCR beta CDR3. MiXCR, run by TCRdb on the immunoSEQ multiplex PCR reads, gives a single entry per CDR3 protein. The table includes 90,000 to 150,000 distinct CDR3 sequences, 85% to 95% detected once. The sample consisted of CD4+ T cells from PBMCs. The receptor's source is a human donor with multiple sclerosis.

Here the CDR3 DNA reads TGCGCCAGCAGCTTGGTCACAGCGGGACCAGATACGCAGTATTTT. Protein product: CASSLVTAGPDTQYF. The chain links TRBV5-1 to TRBJ2-3; 7 bases map to TRBD2. The CDR3 contains 15 residues. The V and J ends lost 0 bases and 4 bases, in that order; junction bases with no gene match: 5. Germline CDR1 and CDR2: SGHRS and YFSETQ.